What follows describes a single TCR beta chain. No antigen is known for it. In the original analysis: Out-of-frame sequences were removed, leaving some 2 million distinct TCRbeta sequences. This table comes from immunoSEQ multiplex PCR, and its TCRdb copy is limited to in-frame clones, with some not included. Clone size and V and J calls were adopted from that table, with D and trimming inferred from the DNA. The sample yields 40,000 to 55,000 clones, around 76% seen once. The data stem from a study of memory CD4+ T cells and cytomegalovirus serostatus. Across the whole study: Of the healthy Belgian adults, under 10 were CMV seropositive and 24 seronegative.

Broader study findings: Each of 67 CMV-associated TCRbeta sequences occurred in one to five individuals.

CDR1 and CDR2 (germline): SGHDT, YYEEEE. The CDR3 runs 14 residues. The V and J ends lost 4 bases and 7 bases respectively, with 14 bases between them. Single viable CD3+CD4+CD8-CD45RO+ cells were sorted as the memory CD4+ T cells. Sequencing was performed on memory CD4+ T cells from blood. The clonotype was recovered from an adult in good health and CMV-seronegative. The rearrangement joins TRBV5-6 to TRBJ2-2; tentatively, D is TRBD1 (5 bases). The CDR3 sequence is CASSRQSLIGELFF. The CDR3 DNA reads TGTGCCAGCAGCAGACAGTCGCTAATCGGGGAGCTGTTTTTT.